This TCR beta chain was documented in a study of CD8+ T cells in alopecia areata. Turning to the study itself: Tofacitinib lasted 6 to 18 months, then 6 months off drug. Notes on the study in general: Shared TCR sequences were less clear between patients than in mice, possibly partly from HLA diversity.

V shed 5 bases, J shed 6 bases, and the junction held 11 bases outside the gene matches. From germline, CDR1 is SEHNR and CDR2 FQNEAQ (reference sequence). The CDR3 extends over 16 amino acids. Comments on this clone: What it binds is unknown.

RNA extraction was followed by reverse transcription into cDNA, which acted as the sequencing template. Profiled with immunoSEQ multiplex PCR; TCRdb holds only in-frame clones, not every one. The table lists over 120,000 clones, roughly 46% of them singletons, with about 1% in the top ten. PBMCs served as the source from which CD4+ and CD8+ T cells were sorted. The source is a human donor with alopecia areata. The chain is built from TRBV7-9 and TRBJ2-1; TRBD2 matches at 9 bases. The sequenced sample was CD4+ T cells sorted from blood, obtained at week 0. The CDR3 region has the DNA TGTGCCAGCAGCGATCGGGGCGGGAGGGCCCGCAATGAGCAGTTCTTC. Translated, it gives CASSDRGGRARNEQFF.